The 9 T cell receptor beta chains reported below all come from one sample, sequenced in a study of cytomegalovirus exposure and HLA in healthy donors. PCR employed 60 Vbeta and 13 Jbeta primers. Method: immunoSEQ multiplex PCR; TCRdb's copy keeps in-frame clones and lacks some. This table holds 150,000 to 200,000 clones, approximately 80% found once. Sequencing was done on a sample of PBMCs. The receptors were sampled from a woman aged 25 to 39 in good health and CMV-seropositive.

The chain recombines TRBV4-2 with TRBJ2-2, with D uncertain. Germline CDR1 LGHNA, CDR2 YNFKEQ. The CDR3 sequence is 15 residues long. The V end lost 4 bases, the J end lost 5 bases, and 14 bases lay between the germline ends. The CDR3 reads CASSPSEYGTGELFF. CDR3 bases: TGTGCCAGCAGCCCCTCCGAATACGGGACCGGGGAGCTGTTTTTT.

The chain joins TRBV28 to TRBJ1-5; 8 bases match TRBD1. V shed 6 bases, J shed 6 bases, and the junction held 13 bases outside the gene matches. The CDR3 runs to 16 residues. CDR1 is MDHEN and CDR2 is SYDVKM in the germline V gene. DNA of the CDR3: TGTGCCAGCAGCCCTTTCGGACAGGGCATTATTCAGCCCCAGCATTTT. The encoded protein is CASSPFGQGIIQPQHF. The full variable domain, its missing parts supplied by reference TRBV28 and TRBJ1-5, is DVKVTQSSRYLVKRTGEKVFLECVQDMDHENMFWYRQDPGLGLRLIYFSYDVKMKEKGDIPEGYSVSREKKERFSLILESASTNQTSMYLCASSPFGQGIIQPQHFGDGTRLSIL.

This rearrangement joins TRBV4-3 to TRBJ2-1; 9 positions match TRBD1. The CDR3 runs to 16 residues. Losses at the gene ends were 2 bases for V and 4 bases for J; bases not matched to a gene: 6. CDR1 is LGHNA and CDR2 is YSLEER in the germline V gene. The CDR3 loop reads CASSQTGGIPYNEQFF. In nucleotides, the CDR3 is TGCGCCAGCAGCCAAACAGGGGGCATCCCATACAATGAGCAGTTCTTC.

The chain links TRBV6-5 to TRBJ2-5; possibly TRBD1 for D (6 bases). V dropped 0 bases and J dropped 0 bases, with 11 bases sitting between them. The CDR3 has 16 amino acids. CDR1 and CDR2 (germline): MNHEY, SVGAGI. The chain's CDR3 is CASSYSIEGDQETQYF. The CDR3, as DNA: TGTGCCAGCAGTTACTCGATTGAGGGGGACCAAGAGACCCAGTACTTC.

This clone was seen more than once but under ten times. In the same sample, other DNA sequences code for this CDR3. This chain connects TRBV7-3 to TRBJ1-1; D uncertain. Germline assignment: CDR1 SGHTA and CDR2 FQGTGA. Trimming cost V 2 bases and J 3 bases, with 10 bases left between them. The CDR3 runs 14 residues. In DNA form, the CDR3 reads TGTGCCAGCAGCTTATCTCCCGGGGACACTGAAGCTTTCTTT. It encodes CASSLSPGDTEAFF.

This chain connects TRBV25-1 to TRBJ2-3; 13 positions agree with TRBD2. Per germline, CDR1 MGHDK and CDR2 SYGVNS. The CDR3 spans 18 residues. The junction had 12 bases not matched to a gene; V was cut back by 5 bases and J by 4 bases. CDR3 residues: CASSPGTSGALFPDTQYF. In nucleotides, the CDR3 is TGTGCCAGCAGTCCTGGGACTAGCGGGGCGCTCTTCCCAGATACGCAGTATTTT.

The J gene is TRBJ2-1, the V gene TRBV7-2; 7 bases are shared with TRBD1. Germline assignment: CDR1 SGHTA and CDR2 FQGNSA. J lost 0 bases, V lost 5 bases, and 1 base had no gene match. The CDR3 extends over 14 amino acids. The CDR3: CASSRDSSYNEQFF. The CDR3 nucleotides read TGTGCCAGCAGCCGGGACAGCTCCTACAATGAGCAGTTCTTC. Filled out from reference TRBV7-2 and TRBJ2-1, the complete variable domain reads GAGVSQSPSNKVTEKGKDVELRCDPISGHTALYWYRQSLGQGLEFLIYFQGNSAPDKSGLPSDRFSAERTGGSVSTLTIQRTQQEDSAVYLCASSRDSSYNEQFFGPGTRLTVL.

The rearrangement uses TRBV7-2 and TRBJ2-3; D not certain. The V end was cut by 5 bases, the J end by 2 bases, with 14 bases between. CDR1 SGHTA and CDR2 FQGNSA come from the germline V gene. This CDR3 is built from 15 residues. The CDR3 here is CASSVLSPHTDTQYF. For the CDR3, the DNA is TGTGCCAGCAGCGTCCTATCACCCCACACAGATACGCAGTATTTT.

This sequence joins TRBV20-1 and TRBJ2-1; D is undetermined. The CDR3 covers 11 residues. The V gene's germline CDR1 is DFQATT and CDR2 SNEGSKA (reference sequence). V dropped 5 bases and J dropped 5 bases, with 7 bases sitting between them. CDR3 bases: TGCAGTGCTCTAGGAAACAATGAGCAGTTCTTC. Its translation is CSALGNNEQFF.